These 17 T cell receptor beta chains were sequenced from one sample in a study of blood T cell repertoires in COVID-19. Assay used: immunoSEQ multiplex PCR; TCRdb lists only in-frame clones, some missing. This table has tens of thousands of clones, 91% appearing once. Sequenced material: peripheral blood. The receptor source for this set is a human donor in a cohort sampled during active COVID-19.

This chain links TRBV3-1 (or the pseudogene TRBV3-2) with TRBJ2-7; D not resolved. The length of the CDR3 is 13 residues. V shed 6 bases and J shed 5 bases, with 14 bases lying between them. Germline values: CDR1 LGHDT, CDR2 YNNKEL (reference sequence). The CDR3 nucleotides are TGTGCCAGCAGGATCTACGGCGGCGACGAGCAGTACGTC. Its protein product is CASRIYGGDEQYV.

The chain recombines TRBV25-1 with TRBJ1-2; no reliable D call. This CDR3 is 13 amino acids long. CDR1 is MGHDK and CDR2 is SYGVNS in the germline V gene. The ends were cut back, 4 bases at V and 10 bases at J, with 16 bases in the middle. DNA of the CDR3: TGTGCCAGCAGTGCCTCGTGGGCCGGGGTCTACACCTTC. This sequence encodes CASSASWAGVYTF.

The rearrangement links TRBV6-6 to TRBJ2-2; a possible D gene is TRBD2 (6 bases). The CDR3 runs to 15 residues. Germline CDR1 MNHNY, CDR2 SVGAGI (reference sequence). V was pared by 4 bases and J by 5 bases, with 14 bases between. The CDR3 reads CASSLEGMRTGELFF. The CDR3 nucleotides are TGTGCCAGCAGTTTGGAGGGAATGAGGACCGGGGAGCTGTTTTTT.

This sequence joins TRBV7-9 and TRBJ2-3; TRBD2 is a possible D gene (5 bases). The CDR3 runs to 16 residues. Germline CDR1 reads SEHNR; CDR2 reads FQNEAQ (reference sequence). V lost 3 bases and J lost 4, with 17 bases in between. The CDR3 spells CASSLGPALAADTQYF. In DNA, the CDR3 is TGTGCCAGCAGCTTGGGTCCTGCTCTAGCTGCAGATACGCAGTATTTT. The full variable domain, its missing parts supplied by reference TRBV7-9 and TRBJ2-3, is DTGVSQNPRHKITKRGQNVTFRCDPISEHNRLYWYRQTLGQGPEFLTYFQNEAQLEKSRLLSDRFSAERPKGSFSTLEIQRTEQGDSAMYLCASSLGPALAADTQYFGPGTRLTVL.

This clone came up a few times. The chain combines TRBV28 with TRBJ2-5, with D tentatively TRBD1 (5 bases). Germline V gene lookup returns CDR1 MDHEN and CDR2 SYDVKM. The CDR3 consists of 14 residues. The germline V and J ends were trimmed by 8 bases and 5 bases, with 18 bases remaining between them. This CDR3 reads CASGVWGSRETQYF. The CDR3 DNA reads TGTGCCAGCGGGGTATGGGGCTCGCGGGAGACCCAGTACTTC.

The rearrangement links TRBV12-3 or TRBV12-4 to TRBJ1-2, with a tentative D call TRBD1 (5 bases). V lost 9 bases to trimming and J lost 5 bases, with 16 bases between them. This CDR3 is built from 13 residues. This chain's CDR3 is CASISGAGYGYTF. The CDR3, as DNA: TGTGCCAGTATAAGTGGGGCAGGGTATGGCTACACCTTC.

This clone occurred once. This chain joins TRBV3-1 (or the pseudogene TRBV3-2) and TRBJ2-1; no firm D call. The CDR3 is made up of 15 amino acids. CDR1 is LGHDT and CDR2 is YNNKEL in the germline V gene (reference sequence). Trimming pared 3 bases from V and 4 bases from J, leaving 13 bases between. The CDR3 DNA reads as TGTGCCAGCAGCCAGAACCTTCAGTCGTACAATGAGCAGTTCTTC. Protein sequence: CASSQNLQSYNEQFF.

The chain is built from TRBV28 and TRBJ2-2; 8 bases are shared with TRBD1. The germline V gene encodes CDR1 MDHEN and CDR2 SYDVKM. The CDR3 runs 18 residues. Germline trimming cut 1 base from V and 7 bases from J; bases unmatched to any gene: 14. The CDR3 nucleotides are TGTGCCAGCAGTTTATTAGACAGGGGAGTAAGATTAGGCGGGGAGCTGTTTTTT. This encodes CASSLLDRGVRLGGELFF.

The chain employs TRBV4-1 and TRBJ1-3; D possibly corresponds to TRBD1 (5 bases). V lost 4 bases and J lost 3, with 19 bases in between. Germline V gene sequence: CDR1 MGHRA, CDR2 YSYEKL. The CDR3 is 17 amino acids. CDR3 DNA sequence: TGCGCCAGCAGCCCTTTCCCCAGGGAAGATCGTGGAAACACCATATATTTT. Translated: CASSPFPREDRGNTIYF.

V is TRBV5-6 and J is TRBJ1-2, with a possible D match to TRBD1 (6 bases). Trimming took off 3 bases at V and 8 bases at J, with 17 bases between the two ends. The germline gives CDR1 SGHDT, CDR2 YYEEEE. The CDR3 has 14 amino acids. CDR3 amino acids: CASSSLMGAGGYTF. In DNA form, the CDR3 reads TGTGCCAGCAGCTCGCTGATGGGGGCAGGGGGCTACACCTTC.

The chain has TRBV27 and TRBJ1-2; no clear D gene. Germline loops: CDR1 MNHEY, CDR2 SMNVEV (reference sequence). V lost 6 bases to trimming and J lost 7 bases, with 12 bases between them. The CDR3 runs 12 residues. This chain's CDR3 is CASSTGSGGYTF. The CDR3 DNA sequence: TGTGCCAGCAGCACGGGGTCAGGTGGCTACACCTTC.

This clone was seen just once. The J gene is TRBJ2-1, the V gene TRBV11-3, with D perhaps TRBD1 (5 bases). The CDR3 covers 13 residues. CDR1 and CDR2 (germline): SGHNT, YENEEA. Trimming cost V 6 bases and J 10 bases, with 16 bases left between them. Here the CDR3 DNA reads TGTGCCAGCAGGTCAGGGCTCACCGAGGAGCAGTTCTTC. It encodes CASRSGLTEEQFF.

The chain carries TRBV7-8 and TRBJ2-3, with D perhaps matching TRBD2 (5 bases). V dropped 3 bases and J dropped 5 bases, with 12 bases sitting between them. This CDR3 contains 14 residues. Looked up from germline, CDR1 is SGHVS and CDR2 is FQNEAQ. The CDR3, as DNA: TGTGCCAGCAGCTTTAGCGTTATCATAGATACGCAGTATTTT. Protein: CASSFSVIIDTQYF.

This chain uses TRBV9 with TRBJ2-3, with 9 bases matching TRBD2. With V trimmed by 3 bases and J by 4 bases, 3 bases remained unmatched. CDR3 length equals 14 residues. CDR1 is SGDLS, CDR2 YYNGEE, per germline. This chain's CDR3 is CASSGSGRADTQYF. The CDR3 nucleotides are TGTGCCAGCAGCGGTAGCGGGAGAGCAGATACGCAGTATTTT.

The rearrangement uses TRBV5-1 and TRBJ2-5; 8 positions match TRBD1. V shed 0 bases, J shed 1 base, and the junction held 8 bases outside the gene matches. The germline V gene encodes CDR1 SGHRS and CDR2 YFSETQ. This CDR3 region has 17 residues. CDR3 loop: CASSLEPGGGRQETQYF. The CDR3 coding sequence is TGCGCCAGCAGCTTGGAGCCAGGGGGCGGACGCCAAGAGACCCAGTACTTC.

The J gene is TRBJ1-2, the V gene TRBV4-1; D remains unclear. Trimming shortened V by 7 bases and J by 0 bases, and 12 bases separated the two germline ends. The CDR3 loop spans 14 amino acids. From germline, CDR1 is MGHRA and CDR2 YSYEKL. The chain's CDR3 is CASNSPRTNYGYTF. The CDR3, as DNA: TGCGCCAGCAACTCCCCCAGGACTAACTATGGCTACACCTTC.

The rearrangement uses TRBV19 and TRBJ2-6, with D perhaps matching TRBD1 (5 bases). Deletions cut 3 bases from V and 1 base from J, with 16 bases between. The CDR3 length is 18 residues. CDR1 and CDR2 from the germline V gene are LNHDA and SQIVND (reference sequence). CDR3 loop: CASSIVRVAPSGANVLTF. CDR3 nucleotide sequence: TGTGCCAGTAGTATCGTCAGGGTGGCCCCTTCTGGGGCCAACGTCCTGACTTTC.